Listed here are 24 T cell receptor beta chains from one sample, sequenced in a study of T cell repertoires in cytomegalovirus infection. These TCRs are of unknown antigen specificity. MiXCR was run by TCRdb on the reads, yielding one entry per CDR3 protein. The table shows some 110,000 distinct CDR3 sequences, with around 9.1% occurring only once. The specimen was PBMCs, sequenced either directly or after in vitro stimulation (not recorded which). These TCRs come from a human donor in good health (CMV status not recorded). Some clones in this sample may be carry-over from other donors' samples.

This clonotype was counted a few times. The CDR3 region is CASSQDLLAGGNEQFF. In nucleotides, the CDR3 is TGCGCCAGCAGCCAAGATTTGCTAGCGGGAGGGAATGAGCAGTTCTTC. V usage is TRBV4-1 and J usage is TRBJ2-1, with 12 bases matching TRBD2. This CDR3 is 16 amino acids long. J lost 7 bases, V lost 0 bases, and 4 bases had no gene match. Germline V gene lookup returns CDR1 MGHRA and CDR2 YSYEKL.

This clonotype was counted ten times or more. The gene calls are TRBV6-2 or TRBV6-3 and TRBJ2-3; 8 bases are a match to TRBD2. The CDR3 totals 16 residues. The V and J ends lost 6 bases and 2 bases, in that order; junction bases with no gene match: 10. Germline CDR1 and CDR2: MNHEY and SVGEGT. CDR3 sequence reads: CASRIAGTRLTDTQYF. CDR3 sequence (DNA): TGTGCCAGCAGAATAGCCGGGACTAGACTCACAGATACGCAGTATTTT.

V and J are TRBV6-1 and TRBJ2-7; possible D gene TRBD1, 6 bases. V was shortened by 6 bases and J by 4 bases, with 13 bases between the two germline ends. This CDR3 region has 13 residues. Germline CDR1 reads MNHNS; CDR2 reads SASEGT. CDR3: CASRQTGYYEQYV. CDR3 bases: TGTGCCAGCAGGCAGACAGGTTATTACGAGCAGTACGTC.

This clonotype came up a few times. The rearrangement links TRBV2 to TRBJ2-5; possible D gene TRBD1, 5 bases. CDR3 length equals 14 residues. The ends were cut back, 8 bases at V and 1 base at J, with 14 bases in the middle. Germline-derived CDR1 and CDR2 are SNHLY and FYNNEI. The CDR3 is CASRETELQETQYF. Written as DNA, the CDR3 is TGTGCCAGCCGCGAGACAGAGCTCCAAGAGACCCAGTACTTC.

The genes are TRBV29-1 and TRBJ2-2; D remains ambiguous. CDR1 and CDR2 from the germline V gene are SQVTM and ANQGSEA. The CDR3 length is 13 residues. The V and J ends lost 7 bases and 2 bases respectively, with 11 bases between them. The CDR3 loop reads CSGAVQNTGELFF. The CDR3 DNA sequence: TGCAGCGGGGCCGTGCAAAACACCGGGGAGCTGTTTTTT.

This clonotype has a count of ten or more. The chain uses TRBV7-6 and TRBJ1-1; TRBD1 is a possible D gene (5 bases). Germline assignment: CDR1 SGHVS and CDR2 FNYEAQ. The germline V and J ends were trimmed by 2 bases and 1 base, with 11 bases remaining between them. This CDR3 comprises 15 residues. For the CDR3, the DNA is TGTGCCAGCAGCTTATCCGGGGCGAGGAACACTGAAGCTTTCTTT. Translated: CASSLSGARNTEAFF.

This clonotype has ten or more counts. V gene TRBV6-2 or TRBV6-3 combines with J gene TRBJ2-1; D perhaps matches TRBD2 (5 bases). V shed 6 bases and J shed 0 bases, with 15 bases lying between them. CDR3 length equals 16 residues. CDR1 and CDR2 from the germline V gene are MNHEY and SVGEGT. The CDR3 nucleotides read TGTGCCAGCAGAACACGGACGGGGAGCTCCTACAATGAGCAGTTCTTC. Translation gives CASRTRTGSSYNEQFF.

The chain couples TRBV10-2 to TRBJ2-2; D is perhaps TRBD2 (5 bases). Trimming pared 6 bases from V and 7 bases from J, leaving 6 bases between. CDR1 and CDR2 from the germline V gene are WSHSY and SAAADI. This CDR3 contains 11 residues. For the CDR3, the DNA is TGCGCCAGCAGAGAGGGCGGGGAGCTGTTTTTT. Its translation: CASREGGELFF.

On this clonotype itself: A junction boundary mismatches the germline segment, possibly from a read error. The chain uses TRBV4-1 and TRBJ2-1; D perhaps matches TRBD1 (6 bases). From germline, CDR1 is MGHRA and CDR2 YSYEKL. This CDR3 is 13 amino acids long. The CDR3 region is CASSQGGQNEQFF. DNA for the CDR3: TGCGCTAGCAGCCAAGGGGGTCAGAATGAGCAGTTCTTC.

This clonotype was observed at least ten times. The CDR3 region is CASSLSGVTYYEQYV. DNA for the CDR3: TGTGCCAGCAGCTTATCGGGAGTGACCTACTACGAGCAGTACGTC. V is TRBV5-6 and J is TRBJ2-7, with a possible D match to TRBD2 (6 bases). V lost 2 bases and J lost 3, with 15 bases in between. The CDR3 covers 15 residues. From germline, CDR1 is SGHDT and CDR2 YYEEEE.

This clonotype has a handful of counts. J is TRBJ1-1 and V is TRBV7-9; the match to TRBD1 covers 7 bases. The CDR3 contains 18 residues. The germline gives CDR1 SEHNR, CDR2 FQNEAQ (reference sequence). V was clipped by 4 bases and J by 3 bases; unmatched bases: 17. DNA of the CDR3: TGTGCCAGCAGCTCGTTCCGGGGGACAGTTTCAGGGGACACTGAAGCTTTCTTT. Residues: CASSSFRGTVSGDTEAFF.

This clonotype was found a few times. The rearrangement uses TRBV7-2 and TRBJ2-1, with 12 positions matching TRBD2. With 5 bases clipped from V and 6 bases from J, the junction kept 14 bases outside the gene matches. The germline CDR1 and CDR2 sequences are SGHTA and FQGNSA. The CDR3 contains 18 residues. In DNA, the CDR3 is TGTGCCAGCAGCACAACGCTAGCGGGAGGGAGGATTTTCAATGAGCAGTTCTTC. This gives the protein CASSTTLAGGRIFNEQFF.

This clonotype was seen repeatedly, ten times or more. The chain carries TRBV19 and TRBJ1-3; 8 bases are shared with TRBD1. The V gene end was trimmed by 5 bases and the J gene end by 6 bases; junction bases not matched to a gene: 3. CDR3 length equals 13 residues. CDR1 is LNHDA and CDR2 is SQIVND in the germline V gene (reference sequence). DNA of the CDR3: TGTGCCAGTAGTCCAGGGGGCACAAACACCATATATTTT. Residues: CASSPGGTNTIYF.

The chain uses TRBV12-3 or TRBV12-4 and TRBJ2-5; maybe TRBD1 (6 bases). The ends were cut back, 1 base at V and 1 base at J, with 10 bases in the middle. The CDR3 is 15 amino acids. The CDR3 DNA follows: TGTGCCAGCAGTTTAGGTACAGGGCTCCAAGAGACCCAGTACTTC. This encodes CASSLGTGLQETQYF.

This clonotype was observed many times. This chain connects TRBV28 to TRBJ2-7; TRBD2 agrees at 10 bases. V gave up 2 bases and J gave up 7 bases; unmatched junction bases: 17. Germline CDR1 and CDR2: MDHEN and SYDVKM. The CDR3 extends over 18 amino acids. CDR3 in amino acids: CASSLLSSGSPWLWEQYF. The CDR3, as DNA: TGTGCCAGCAGTTTACTGTCTAGCGGGAGCCCCTGGTTGTGGGAGCAGTACTTC.

This chain uses TRBV7-6 with TRBJ1-2; tentatively, D is TRBD1 (5 bases). The germline CDR1 and CDR2 sequences are SGHVS and FNYEAQ. V was pared by 5 bases and J by 4 bases, with 14 bases between. This CDR3 contains 14 residues. CDR3 in DNA: TGTGCCAGCAGCAGAGGTGGGGCTGCCTATGGCTACACCTTC. It encodes CASSRGGAAYGYTF. The entire variable domain, with the rest obtained from reference TRBV7-6 and TRBJ1-2, is as follows: GAGVSQSPRYKVTKRGQDVALRCDPISGHVSLYWYRQALGQGPEFLTYFNYEAQQDKSGLPNDRFSAERPEGSISTLTIQRTEQRDSAMYRCASSRGGAAYGYTFGSGTRLTVV.

The CDR3 coding sequence is TGTGCCAGCAGCGAGGGTATCGCTGAAGCTTTCTTT. Translating it yields CASSEGIAEAFF. The chain joins TRBV7-9 to TRBJ1-1, with D uncertain. The CDR3 spans 12 residues. Deletions cut 5 bases from V and 6 bases from J, with 10 bases between. CDR1 and CDR2 (germline): SEHNR, FQNEAQ (reference sequence).

This clonotype was counted at least ten times. The rearrangement joins TRBV6-1 to TRBJ1-5, with TRBD1 matching over 8 bases. This CDR3 has 17 amino acids. V was pared by 3 bases and J by 2 bases, with 9 bases of the junction left unmatched. Germline loops: CDR1 MNHNS, CDR2 SASEGT. The CDR3 region has the DNA TGTGCCAGCAGTGACCGACAGGGGATTATGGGCAATCAGCCCCAGCATTTT. Protein: CASSDRQGIMGNQPQHF.

The rearrangement links TRBV28 to TRBJ2-5, with 10 positions matching TRBD2. CDR3 length: 15 amino acids. Germline CDR1 is MDHEN and CDR2 is SYDVKM. After removal of 6 bases from V and 3 bases from J, the junction contained 7 bases not matched to a gene. CDR3 bases: TGTGCCAGCAGAACCGGGACTAGCGTTAAAGAGACCCAGTACTTC. Translation gives CASRTGTSVKETQYF.

This clonotype was seen many times. This chain uses TRBV11-2 with TRBJ2-5, with 9 bases matching TRBD2. This CDR3 is 16 amino acids long. Germline-derived CDR1 and CDR2 are SGHAT and FQNNGV. Unmatched junction bases numbered 8, after V lost 1 base and J lost 5 bases. The CDR3 sequence: CASSLAASGTWETQYF. The CDR3 DNA reads as TGTGCCAGCAGCTTAGCCGCTAGCGGGACGTGGGAGACCCAGTACTTC.

This clonotype was detected only a few times. V is TRBV6-8 and J is TRBJ2-4; D is unclear. The ends were cut back, 3 bases at V and 4 bases at J, with 13 bases in the middle. The CDR3 runs 15 residues. Per germline, CDR1 MNHGY and CDR2 SAAAGT. The CDR3 is CASSYVAQRKNIQYF. DNA for the CDR3: TGTGCCAGCAGTTATGTGGCCCAGCGAAAAAACATTCAGTACTTC.

This clonotype was recorded at least ten times. This chain joins TRBV7-2 and TRBJ1-5; 8 nucleotides line up with TRBD1. Germline V gene lookup returns CDR1 SGHTA and CDR2 FQGNSA. The CDR3 consists of 14 residues. The J segment lost 6 bases and the V segment lost 3 bases, leaving 4 bases of the junction unmatched. CDR3 sequence reads: CASSLLDRVQPQHF. Written as DNA, the CDR3 is TGTGCCAGCAGCTTGCTGGACAGGGTTCAGCCCCAGCATTTT.

This clonotype occurred many times. V usage is TRBV10-2 and J usage is TRBJ2-7; 12 bases match TRBD1. The germline CDR1 and CDR2 sequences are WSHSY and SAAADI. The V gene end was trimmed by 0 bases and the J gene end by 5 bases; junction bases not matched to a gene: 5. This CDR3 is built from 16 residues. CDR3 nucleotide sequence: TGCGCCAGCAGTGAGTCCGGGACAGGGGGCTTTAACGAGCAGTACGTC. Residues: CASSESGTGGFNEQYV.

The CDR3 DNA follows: TGTGCCAGCAGCCAAGACCGCCCGGCGGGAAGTTTCACAGATACGCAGTATTTT. It codes for CASSQDRPAGSFTDTQYF. This sequence joins TRBV4-2 and TRBJ2-3; D may be TRBD2 (6 bases). V lost 0 bases to trimming and J lost 2 bases, with 18 bases between them. Germline-derived CDR1 and CDR2 are LGHNA and YNFKEQ. CDR3 length: 18 amino acids.